This entry lists 32 T cell receptor beta chains sequenced from one sample in a study of identical twins. MiXCR was run by TCRdb on the 5' RACE reads, yielding one entry per CDR3 protein. The sample consists of around 220,000 distinct CDR3 sequences, over 9.5% of them appearing once. Input material: memory T cells sorted from blood. The receptor set was obtained from a middle-aged man in good health.

This chain joins TRBV11-3 and TRBJ2-1, with a weak D call TRBD2 (6 bases). Germline CDR1 reads SGHNT; CDR2 reads YENEEA. Trimming took off 4 bases at V and 8 bases at J, with 18 bases between the two ends. CDR3 length equals 15 residues. Written as DNA, the CDR3 is TGTGCCAGCAGCTCTGGGGGACTCCCTGAAGATGAGCAGTTCTTC. This translates into CASSSGGLPEDEQFF.

The chain carries TRBV7-2 and TRBJ2-5; 9 bases fit TRBD1. Germline values: CDR1 SGHTA, CDR2 FQGNSA. The trim removed 5 bases at V and 4 bases at J, leaving 8 bases unmatched. CDR3 size: 15 residues. The DNA for the CDR3 is TGTGCCAGCAGCCCCCGACAGGGGGAAGGAGAGACCCAGTACTTC. Protein sequence: CASSPRQGEGETQYF.

The V gene is TRBV29-1, the J gene TRBJ2-2; possibly TRBD1 or TRBD2 for D (5 bases each). V lost 4 bases to trimming and J lost 6 bases, with 12 bases between them. CDR3 length: 13 residues. Germline CDR1 SQVTM, CDR2 ANQGSEA. This chain's CDR3 is CSVVSGGPGELFF. Here the CDR3 DNA reads TGCAGCGTTGTGTCTGGGGGACCCGGGGAGCTGTTTTTT.

V usage is TRBV4-1 and J usage is TRBJ2-5; 9 positions match TRBD1. The CDR3 has 15 amino acids. Germline V lookup: CDR1 MGHRA, CDR2 YSYEKL. V shed 4 bases, J shed 4 bases, and the junction held 7 bases outside the gene matches. The CDR3 here is CASSRPGQGGETQYF. The CDR3, as DNA: TGCGCCAGCAGCCGACCGGGACAGGGCGGAGAGACCCAGTACTTC.

This clonotype was seen ten or more times. The chain employs TRBV3-1 and TRBJ1-3; D uncertain. The CDR3 contains 15 residues. Trimming took 0 bases from V and 1 from J, leaving 7 bases between them. Germline loops: CDR1 LGHDT, CDR2 YNNKEL (reference sequence). CDR3 sequence (DNA): TGTGCCAGCAGCCAAGACCCCTTATCTGGAAACACCATATATTTT. Its translation is CASSQDPLSGNTIYF.

In this sample, this clonotype turned up a few times. The chain joins TRBV30 to TRBJ1-5; perhaps TRBD1 as D (6 bases). Germline V gene data show CDR1 as GTSNPN and CDR2 as SVGIG (reference sequence). The CDR3 is made up of 13 amino acids. Trimming removed 1 base from V and 7 bases from J, with 11 bases in between. The CDR3 DNA sequence: TGTGCCTGGAGTGGTGCGGGGGCACAGCCCCAGCATTTT. Encoded protein: CAWSGAGAQPQHF.

This clonotype was picked up many times. V gene TRBV5-1 combines with J gene TRBJ2-1; 8 bases fit TRBD1. J lost 8 bases, V lost 4 bases, and 8 bases had no gene match. The CDR3 totals 14 residues. The germline CDR1 and CDR2 sequences are SGHRS and YFSETQ. The CDR3 DNA reads TGCGCCAGCAGCCCAGGGACAGGCAACTATGAGCAGTTCTTC. Its protein product is CASSPGTGNYEQFF. Combining the CDR3 with reference TRBV5-1 and TRBJ2-1 gives the whole variable domain KAGVTQTPRYLIKTRGQQVTLSCSPISGHRSVSWYQQTPGQGLQFLFEYFSETQRNKGNFPGRFSGRQFSNSRSEMNVSTLELGDSALYLCASSPGTGNYEQFFGPGTRLTVL.

This clonotype was counted ten times or more. V and J are TRBV28 and TRBJ2-5; 10 bases are a match to TRBD2. With 1 base clipped from V and 4 bases from J, the junction kept 6 bases outside the gene matches. CDR1 is MDHEN, CDR2 SYDVKM, per germline. The CDR3 extends over 16 amino acids. DNA for the CDR3: TGTGCCAGCAGTTTATCGGCTAGCGGGGGTAGAGAGACCCAGTACTTC. Residues: CASSLSASGGRETQYF.

The chain links TRBV29-1 to TRBJ2-7; D gene ambiguous. This CDR3 comprises 13 residues. Germline loops: CDR1 SQVTM, CDR2 ANQGSEA. The V end was cut by 4 bases, the J end by 6 bases, with 16 bases between. CDR3 coding DNA: TGCAGCGTTGTCGATCCCCTCCTCGCCGAGCAGTACTTC. Protein sequence: CSVVDPLLAEQYF.

This clonotype was detected only a few times. The chain uses TRBV4-3 and TRBJ1-5; D not resolved. This CDR3 has 14 amino acids. V lost 0 bases and J 4 bases, leaving 7 bases between the germline ends. The V gene's germline CDR1 is LGHNA and CDR2 YSLEER. CDR3 amino acids: CASSQESGNQPQHF. CDR3 DNA sequence: TGCGCCAGCAGCCAAGAATCCGGGAATCAGCCCCAGCATTTT.

The chain uses TRBV19 and TRBJ2-7, with D tentatively TRBD2 (6 bases). Germline assignment: CDR1 LNHDA and CDR2 SQIVND (reference sequence). The CDR3 runs to 14 residues. Deletions cut 3 bases from V and 4 bases from J, with 13 bases between. The CDR3 nucleotides read TGTGCCAGTAGTATCCTAGGGAGGACATACGAGCAGTACTTC. Protein sequence: CASSILGRTYEQYF.

The chain has TRBV7-2 and TRBJ2-1; 14 bases match TRBD2. After removal of 3 bases from V and 7 bases from J, the junction contained 5 bases not matched to a gene. This CDR3 is 16 amino acids long. Germline V CDR1 and CDR2: SGHTA, FQGNSA. The CDR3 DNA reads TGTGCCAGCAGCTTGCTCGGGACTAGCGGGGGAAATGAGCAGTTCTTC. Protein sequence: CASSLLGTSGGNEQFF.

This clonotype has a handful of counts. CDR3 loop: CASHRTGSSGYTF. For the CDR3, the DNA is TGTGCCAGCCATCGGACAGGTTCGTCAGGCTACACCTTC. The chain recombines TRBV6-1 with TRBJ1-2, with TRBD1 matching over 7 bases. Trimming removed 8 bases from V and 8 bases from J; junction bases left unmatched: 11. Germline V gives CDR1 MNHNS, CDR2 SASEGT. The CDR3 runs 13 residues.

The V gene is TRBV3-1, the J gene TRBJ1-2; weak D call: TRBD1 (5 bases). The CDR3 spans 14 residues. V dropped 4 bases and J dropped 4 bases, with 13 bases sitting between them. Germline V gene data show CDR1 as LGHDT and CDR2 as YNNKEL (reference sequence). DNA of the CDR3: TGTGCCAGCAGCCGGGACGGCCTTTCCTATGGCTACACCTTC. As protein: CASSRDGLSYGYTF.

A few counts support this clonotype. This sequence joins TRBV28 and TRBJ1-1; TRBD1 might be the D (5 bases). Trimming left V 6 bases short and J 11 bases short, with 22 bases between. CDR3 length: 14 residues. The germline CDR1 and CDR2 sequences are MDHEN and SYDVKM. CDR3 in DNA: TGTGCCAGCAGACTTATGCGGGGCGGCAGGGCGGCTTTCTTT. Encoded protein: CASRLMRGGRAAFF.

This clonotype was picked up a small number of times. V usage is TRBV21-1 and J usage is TRBJ2-7; the DNA was not compared with TRBD1, the D call given in the table. TRBV21-1 is a pseudogene segment. CDR3 length equals 14 residues. Here the CDR3 reads CASSKDWGASEQYF. As DNA, the CDR3 is TGTGCCAGCAGCAAAGATTGGGGCGCAAGCGAGCAGTACTTC.

V is TRBV5-4 and J is TRBJ2-5, with TRBD1 identical over 7 bases. The V and J ends lost 1 base and 1 base, in that order; junction bases with no gene match: 4. Germline V gene data show CDR1 as SGHNT and CDR2 as YYREEE (reference sequence). CDR3 length equals 15 residues. The CDR3 sequence is CASSLNRGFQETQYF. The CDR3 nucleotides are TGTGCCAGCAGCTTGAACAGGGGCTTCCAAGAGACCCAGTACTTC.

This chain joins TRBV6-5 and TRBJ1-1; D not certain. The V gene's germline CDR1 is MNHEY and CDR2 SVGAGI. This CDR3 comprises 16 residues. Between the trimmed V and J ends, which lost 0 bases and 1 base, there was a span of 12 bases. The CDR3 here is CASSYSIGLRNTEAFF. CDR3 nucleotide sequence: TGTGCCAGCAGTTACTCGATTGGTCTCAGGAACACTGAAGCTTTCTTT.

V is TRBV14 and J is TRBJ1-2; D remains ambiguous. In germline, CDR1 is SGHDN, CDR2 FVKESK. V lost 5 bases to trimming and J lost 2 bases, with 9 bases between them. This CDR3 spans 13 amino acids. The CDR3 sequence is CASSATTNYGYTF. For the CDR3, the DNA is TGTGCCAGCAGCGCGACAACGAACTATGGCTACACCTTC.

The chain joins TRBV6-5 to TRBJ1-2; D not certain. The CDR3 has 12 amino acids. Trimming stripped 5 bases from V and 5 bases from J, with 9 bases between. The germline gives CDR1 MNHEY, CDR2 SVGAGI. The CDR3 DNA reads as TGTGCCAGCAGTCCGGACCAGTATGGCTACACCTTC. Amino acid sequence: CASSPDQYGYTF.

There are many counts of this clonotype. The rearrangement uses TRBV18 and TRBJ2-2; 7 nucleotides align to TRBD1. The germline V gene has CDR1 KGHSH and CDR2 LQKENI. The CDR3 runs 15 residues. The trim removed 1 base at V and 4 bases at J, leaving 3 bases unmatched. CDR3 sequence (DNA): TGTGCCAGCTCACCACGACAGGGACGCACCGGGGAGCTGTTTTTT. Its protein product is CASSPRQGRTGELFF.

This clonotype was picked up many times. The V gene is TRBV5-1, the J gene TRBJ1-1; 7 nucleotides align to TRBD1. The CDR3 is 13 amino acids. Germline CDR1 and CDR2: SGHRS and YFSETQ. After removal of 6 bases from V and 0 bases from J, the junction contained 2 bases not matched to a gene. In DNA form, the CDR3 reads TGCGCCAGCAAACAGGGGATGAACACTGAAGCTTTCTTT. It yields the protein CASKQGMNTEAFF.

V is TRBV19 and J is TRBJ2-2; 9 bases align to TRBD1. Unmatched junction bases numbered 10, after V lost 9 bases and J lost 5 bases. In germline, CDR1 is LNHDA, CDR2 SQIVND (reference sequence). The length of the CDR3 is 15 residues. CDR3 DNA sequence: TGTGCCAGCAGGATCGGACAGGGGAGGACCGGGGAGCTGTTTTTT. It specifies CASRIGQGRTGELFF.

This clonotype was counted many times. The gene calls are TRBV20-1 and TRBJ2-5; TRBD2 matches 8 bases. The CDR3 is 15 residues long. The germline V gene encodes CDR1 DFQATT and CDR2 SNEGSKA (reference sequence). V trimming: 0 bases; J trimming: 5 bases; junction bases outside the gene matches: 8. CDR3 nucleotides: TGCAGTGCTAGAGATCCGGGACTAGACGGGGAGACCCAGTACTTC. Its translation: CSARDPGLDGETQYF.

This clonotype turned up a few times. The chain is built from TRBV29-1 and TRBJ2-5, with TRBD1 matching 7 bases. The trim removed 7 bases at V and 2 bases at J, leaving 7 bases unmatched. Germline CDR1 SQVTM, CDR2 ANQGSEA. This CDR3 has 13 amino acids. The CDR3 sequence is CSARDSRQETQYF. As DNA, the CDR3 is TGCAGCGCCCGGGACAGCCGGCAAGAGACCCAGTACTTC.

This clonotype occurred many times. The V call is TRBV12-3 or TRBV12-4, the J call TRBJ2-7; D is tentatively TRBD1 or TRBD2 (5 bases each). The CDR3 sequence is 13 residues long. V lost 6 bases and J lost 3, with 12 bases in between. The CDR3 region has the DNA TGTGCCAGCAGCGGGACCTTATACTACGAGCAGTACTTC. This encodes CASSGTLYYEQYF.

This clonotype appeared many times. The chain carries TRBV5-1 and TRBJ2-5, with D tentatively TRBD2 (5 bases). Trimming left V 4 bases short and J 2 bases short, with 15 bases between. Germline V CDR1 and CDR2: SGHRS, YFSETQ. The length of the CDR3 is 15 residues. The CDR3: CASSPTGRGQETQYF. CDR3 DNA sequence: TGCGCCAGCAGCCCGACCGGTCGGGGACAAGAGACCCAGTACTTC.

This clonotype was seen a few times. The chain has TRBV11-1 and TRBJ2-1; 9 bases agree with TRBD1. Trimming at V came to 5 bases and at J to 1 base, leaving 12 bases not matched to a gene. The CDR3 runs to 18 residues. Germline CDR1 is SGHAT and CDR2 is FQDESV (reference sequence). CDR3 coding DNA: TGTGCCAGCAGCCCCACAGGGGGCGCGCTACGGTCCTACAATGAGCAGTTCTTC. The encoded protein is CASSPTGGALRSYNEQFF. The entire variable domain, with the rest obtained from reference TRBV11-1 and TRBJ2-1, is as follows: EAEVAQSPRYKITEKSQAVAFWCDPISGHATLYWYRQILGQGPELLVQFQDESVVDDSQLPKDRFSAERLKGVDSTLKIQPAELGDSAMYLCASSPTGGALRSYNEQFFGPGTRLTVL.

This clonotype has more than one count but fewer than ten. The chain uses TRBV3-1 and TRBJ1-2; D gene unclear. V was clipped by 3 bases and J by 5 bases, with 16 bases between them. The CDR3 is 15 residues long. The germline CDR1 and CDR2 sequences are LGHDT and YNNKEL (reference sequence). CDR3 DNA: TGTGCCAGCAGCCACGTCACGGGAGGGCCGTATGGCTACACCTTC. Amino acids: CASSHVTGGPYGYTF.

In this sample, this clonotype turned up many times. The chain couples TRBV20-1 to TRBJ2-2; D is uncertain. V lost 3 bases to trimming and J lost 3 bases, with 5 bases between them. From germline, CDR1 is DFQATT and CDR2 SNEGSKA (reference sequence). The CDR3 runs to 12 residues. The chain's CDR3 is CSASSDTGELFF. The CDR3 region has the DNA TGCAGTGCTAGTTCGGACACCGGGGAGCTGTTTTTT.

In this sample, this clonotype turned up many times. V and J are TRBV7-2 and TRBJ1-5; TRBD1 is a possible D gene (6 bases). The CDR3 runs to 14 residues. The germline CDR1 and CDR2 sequences are SGHTA and FQGNSA. V was shortened by 0 bases and J by 9 bases, with 12 bases between the two germline ends. The CDR3 DNA reads TGTGCCAGCAGCTTAGCTACAGGGTCCCGGCCCCAGCATTTT. Translated: CASSLATGSRPQHF.

This clonotype has only one observation. The chain combines TRBV30 with TRBJ2-3, with TRBD1 as a possible D gene (6 bases). In germline, CDR1 is GTSNPN, CDR2 SVGIG (reference sequence). Trimming took off 1 base at V and 6 bases at J, with 14 bases between the two ends. The CDR3 extends over 14 amino acids. As DNA, the CDR3 is TGTGCCTGGAGTGCAGGGGCTGGTAGTGATACGCAGTATTTT. Translating it yields CAWSAGAGSDTQYF.